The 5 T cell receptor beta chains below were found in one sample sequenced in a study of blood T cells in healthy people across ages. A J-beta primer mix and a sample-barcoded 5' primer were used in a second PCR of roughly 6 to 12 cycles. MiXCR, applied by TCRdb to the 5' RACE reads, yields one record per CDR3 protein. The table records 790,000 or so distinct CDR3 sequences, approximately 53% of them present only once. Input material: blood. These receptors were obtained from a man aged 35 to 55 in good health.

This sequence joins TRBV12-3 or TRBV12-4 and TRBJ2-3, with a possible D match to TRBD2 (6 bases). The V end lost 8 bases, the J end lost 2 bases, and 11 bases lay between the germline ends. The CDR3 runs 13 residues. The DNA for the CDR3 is TGTGCCAGCGGGGCTAGCGTCACAGATACGCAGTATTTT. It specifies CASGASVTDTQYF.

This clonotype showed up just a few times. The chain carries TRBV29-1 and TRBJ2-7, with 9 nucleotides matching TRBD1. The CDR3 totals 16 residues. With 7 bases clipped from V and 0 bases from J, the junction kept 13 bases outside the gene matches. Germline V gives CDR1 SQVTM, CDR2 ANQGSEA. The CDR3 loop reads CSALTLSGQGSYEQYF. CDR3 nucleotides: TGCAGCGCGTTGACCTTATCGGGACAGGGCTCCTACGAGCAGTACTTC.

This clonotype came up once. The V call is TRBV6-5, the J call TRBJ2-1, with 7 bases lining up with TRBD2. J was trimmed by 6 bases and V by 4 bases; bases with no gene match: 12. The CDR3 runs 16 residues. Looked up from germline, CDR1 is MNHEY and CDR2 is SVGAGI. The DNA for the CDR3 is TGTGCCAGCAGTTCCATTAGCGGGTTACCCATCAATGAGCAGTTCTTC. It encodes CASSSISGLPINEQFF.

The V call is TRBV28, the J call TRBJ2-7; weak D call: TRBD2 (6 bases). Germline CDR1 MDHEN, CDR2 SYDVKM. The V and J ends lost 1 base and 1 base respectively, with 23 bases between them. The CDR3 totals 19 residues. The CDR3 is CASSLYLRGTGTASYEQYF. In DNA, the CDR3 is TGTGCCAGCAGTTTATACCTCCGGGGGACCGGGACCGCTTCCTACGAGCAGTACTTC.

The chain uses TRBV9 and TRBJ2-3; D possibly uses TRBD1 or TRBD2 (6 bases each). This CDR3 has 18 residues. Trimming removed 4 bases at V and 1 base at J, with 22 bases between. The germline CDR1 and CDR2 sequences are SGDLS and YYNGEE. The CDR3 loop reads CASSSLRGGRLGTDTQYF. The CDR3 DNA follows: TGTGCCAGCAGCTCCTTGAGAGGGGGGCGCCTCGGCACAGATACGCAGTATTTT.